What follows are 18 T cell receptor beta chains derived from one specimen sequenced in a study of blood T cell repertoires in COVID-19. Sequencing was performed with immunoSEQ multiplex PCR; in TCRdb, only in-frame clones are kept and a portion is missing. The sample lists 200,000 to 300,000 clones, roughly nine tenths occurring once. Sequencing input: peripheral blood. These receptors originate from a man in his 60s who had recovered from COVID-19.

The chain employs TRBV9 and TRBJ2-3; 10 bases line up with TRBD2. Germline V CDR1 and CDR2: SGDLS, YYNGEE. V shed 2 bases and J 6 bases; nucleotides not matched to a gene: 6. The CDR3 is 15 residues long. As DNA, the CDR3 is TGTGCCAGCAGCGTGGGAGGGACTAGCGTGGATACGCAGTATTTT. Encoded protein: CASSVGGTSVDTQYF.

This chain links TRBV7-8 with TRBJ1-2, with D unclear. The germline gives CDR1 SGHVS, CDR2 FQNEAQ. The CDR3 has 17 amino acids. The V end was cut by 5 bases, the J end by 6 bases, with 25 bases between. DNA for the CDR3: TGTGCCAGCAGCCAACGGTTTGTGGGCGGGAAATTTCATGGCTACACCTTC. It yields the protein CASSQRFVGGKFHGYTF.

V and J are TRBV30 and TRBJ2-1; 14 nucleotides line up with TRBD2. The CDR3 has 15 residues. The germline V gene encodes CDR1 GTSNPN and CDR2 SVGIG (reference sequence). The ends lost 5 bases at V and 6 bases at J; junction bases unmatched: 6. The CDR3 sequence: CAWGLAGGMSNEQFF. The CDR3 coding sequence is TGTGCCTGGGGACTAGCGGGGGGCATGAGCAATGAGCAGTTCTTC. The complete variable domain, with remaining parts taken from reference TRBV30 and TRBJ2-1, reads SQTIHQWPATLVQPVGSPLSLECTVEGTSNPNLYWYRQAAGRGLQLLFYSVGIGQISSEVPQNLSASRPQDRQFILSSKKLLLSDSGFYLCAWGLAGGMSNEQFFGPGTRLTVL.

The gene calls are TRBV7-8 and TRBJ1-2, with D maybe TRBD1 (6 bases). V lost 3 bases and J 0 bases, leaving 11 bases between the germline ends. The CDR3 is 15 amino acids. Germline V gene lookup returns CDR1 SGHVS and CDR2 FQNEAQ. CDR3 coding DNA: TGTGCCAGCAGCTTTCGACAGGCTACTAACTATGGCTACACCTTC. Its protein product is CASSFRQATNYGYTF.

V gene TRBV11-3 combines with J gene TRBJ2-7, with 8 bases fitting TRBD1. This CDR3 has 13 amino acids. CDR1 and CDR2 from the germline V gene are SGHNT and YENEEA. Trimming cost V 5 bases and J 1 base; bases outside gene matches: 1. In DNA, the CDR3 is TGTGCCAGCAGCGACAGGGGTTCCTACGAGCAGTACTTC. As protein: CASSDRGSYEQYF.

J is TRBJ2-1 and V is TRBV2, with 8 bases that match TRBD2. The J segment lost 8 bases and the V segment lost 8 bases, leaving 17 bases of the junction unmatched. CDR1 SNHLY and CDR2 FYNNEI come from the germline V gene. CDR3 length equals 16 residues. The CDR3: CASCPPTGGPLYEQFF. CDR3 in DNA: TGTGCCAGCTGCCCCCCAACGGGGGGGCCTTTGTATGAGCAGTTCTTC. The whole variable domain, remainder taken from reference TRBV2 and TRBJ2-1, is EPEVTQTPSHQVTQMGQEVILRCVPISNHLYFYWYRQILGQKVEFLVSFYNNEISEKSEIFDDQFSVERPDGSNFTLKIRSTKLEDSAMYFCASCPPTGGPLYEQFFGPGTRLTVL.

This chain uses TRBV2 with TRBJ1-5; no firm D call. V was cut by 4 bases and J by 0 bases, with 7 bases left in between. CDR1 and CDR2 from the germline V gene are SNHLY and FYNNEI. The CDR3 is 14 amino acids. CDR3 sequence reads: CASSAEVSNQPQHF. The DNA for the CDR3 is TGTGCCAGCAGTGCGGAGGTTAGCAATCAGCCCCAGCATTTT.

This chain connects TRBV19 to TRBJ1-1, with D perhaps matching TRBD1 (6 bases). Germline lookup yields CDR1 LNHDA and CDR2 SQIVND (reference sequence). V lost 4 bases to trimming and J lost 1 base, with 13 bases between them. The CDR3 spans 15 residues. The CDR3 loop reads CASSTYRVTNTEAFF. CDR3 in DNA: TGTGCCAGTAGTACTTACAGGGTGACGAACACTGAAGCTTTCTTT. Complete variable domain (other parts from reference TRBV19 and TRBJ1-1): DGGITQSPKYLFRKEGQNVTLSCEQNLNHDAMYWYRQDPGQGLRLIYYSQIVNDFQKGDIAEGYSVSREKKESFPLTVTSAQKNPTAFYLCASSTYRVTNTEAFFGQGTRLTVV.

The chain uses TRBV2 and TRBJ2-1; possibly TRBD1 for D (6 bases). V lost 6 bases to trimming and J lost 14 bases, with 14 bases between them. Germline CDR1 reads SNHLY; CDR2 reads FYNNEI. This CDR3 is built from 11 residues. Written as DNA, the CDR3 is TGTGCCAGCAGCCTGGACAGATCGAAGTTCTTC. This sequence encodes CASSLDRSKFF.

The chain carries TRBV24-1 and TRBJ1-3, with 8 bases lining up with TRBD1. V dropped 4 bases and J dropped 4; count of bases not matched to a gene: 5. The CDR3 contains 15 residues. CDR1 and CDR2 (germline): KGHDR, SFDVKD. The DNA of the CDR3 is TGTGCCACCAGTGACCCCAGGGGGCCCGGAAACACCATATATTTT. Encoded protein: CATSDPRGPGNTIYF.

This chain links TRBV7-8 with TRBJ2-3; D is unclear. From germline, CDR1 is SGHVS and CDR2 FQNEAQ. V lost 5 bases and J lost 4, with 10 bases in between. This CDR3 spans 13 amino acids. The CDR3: CASSPYQADTQYF. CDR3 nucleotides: TGTGCCAGCAGCCCTTACCAGGCAGATACGCAGTATTTT.

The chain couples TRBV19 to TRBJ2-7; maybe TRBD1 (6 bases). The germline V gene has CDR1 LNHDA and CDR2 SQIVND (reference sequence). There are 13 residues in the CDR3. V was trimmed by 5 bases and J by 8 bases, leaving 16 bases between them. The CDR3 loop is CASSWGHGQKQYF. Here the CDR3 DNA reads TGTGCCAGTAGTTGGGGTCACGGACAGAAGCAGTACTTC.

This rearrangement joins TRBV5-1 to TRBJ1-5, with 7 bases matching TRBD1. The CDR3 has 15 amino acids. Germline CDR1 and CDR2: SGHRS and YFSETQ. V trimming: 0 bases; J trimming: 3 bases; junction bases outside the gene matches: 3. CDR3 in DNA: TGCGCCAGCAGCTTGGGACAGGGCTACAATCAGCCCCAGCATTTT. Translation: CASSLGQGYNQPQHF.

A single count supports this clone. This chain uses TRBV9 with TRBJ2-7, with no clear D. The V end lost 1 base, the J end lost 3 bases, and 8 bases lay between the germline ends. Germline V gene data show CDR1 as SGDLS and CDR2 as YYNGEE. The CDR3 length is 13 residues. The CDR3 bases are TGTGCCAGCAGCGTATCCGGTAGCTACGAGCAGTACTTC. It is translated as CASSVSGSYEQYF.

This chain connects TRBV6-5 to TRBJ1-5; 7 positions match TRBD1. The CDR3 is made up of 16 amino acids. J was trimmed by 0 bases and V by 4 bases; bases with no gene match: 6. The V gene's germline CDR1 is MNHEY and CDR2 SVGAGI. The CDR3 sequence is CASSLTGSYSNQPQHF. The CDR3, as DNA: TGTGCCAGCAGTTTGACAGGGAGTTATAGCAATCAGCCCCAGCATTTT.

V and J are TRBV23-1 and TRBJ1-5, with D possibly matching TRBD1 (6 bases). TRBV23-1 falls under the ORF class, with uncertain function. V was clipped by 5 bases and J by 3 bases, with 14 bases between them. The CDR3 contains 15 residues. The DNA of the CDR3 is TGCGCCAGCAGTGCTCTGGGGGCACCCAATCAGCCCCAGCATTTT. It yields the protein CASSALGAPNQPQHF.

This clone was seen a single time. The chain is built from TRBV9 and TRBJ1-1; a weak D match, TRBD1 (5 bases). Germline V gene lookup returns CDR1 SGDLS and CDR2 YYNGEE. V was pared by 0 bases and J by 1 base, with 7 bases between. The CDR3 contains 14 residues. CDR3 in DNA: TGTGCCAGCAGCGTAGCTCAGGGGAACACTGAAGCTTTCTTT. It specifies CASSVAQGNTEAFF.

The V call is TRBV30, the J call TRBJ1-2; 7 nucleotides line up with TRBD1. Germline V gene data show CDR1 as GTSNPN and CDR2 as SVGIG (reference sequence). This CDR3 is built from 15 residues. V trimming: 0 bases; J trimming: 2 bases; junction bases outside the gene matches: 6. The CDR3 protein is CAWSVHRGGNYGYTF. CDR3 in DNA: TGTGCCTGGAGTGTACACAGGGGAGGAAACTATGGCTACACCTTC.